These T cell receptor beta chains were read from a single sample in a study of beta chain features in type 1 diabetes. The assay was immunoSEQ multiplex PCR, and TCRdb's table has in-frame clones only and misses some. The sample holds 130,000 or so clones, approximately 10% seen once. The source material was central memory CD4+ T cells from blood. The receptor source for this set is a middle-aged woman in good health. The CDR3 runs from the conserved cysteine through the conserved F or W. Fields, in order: J gene, V gene, D gene, clone size, CDR3 DNA, CDR3 protein. The D gene is left open where the match is weak. The size entry is marked missing in some rows and otherwise reads once, few, many or a size class.

TRBJ2-7 | TRBV2 | TRBD2 | few | TGTGCCAGCACCCCGTCTAGCGGGGGCTACGAGCAGTACTTC | CASTPSSGGYEQYF
TRBJ2-1 | TRBV6-6 | TRBD2 | - | TGTGCCAGCACGGGGACTAGCGGTTTTAATGAGCAGTTCTTC | CASTGTSGFNEQFF
TRBJ2-5 | TRBV5-6 | TRBD2 | - | TGTGCCAGCAGTCCAGGACTAGCGGCGTACCAAGAGACCCAGTACTTC | CASSPGLAAYQETQYF
TRBJ2-7 | TRBV2 | TRBD2 | - | TGTGCCAGCAGTGAAACTAGCGGGGGATCTTACGAGCAGTACTTC | CASSETSGGSYEQYF
TRBJ1-1 | TRBV6-6 | - | - | TGTGCCAGCAGTTCCGGACAGCGATTCGAAGCTTTCTTT | CASSSGQRFEAFF
TRBJ2-3 | TRBV6-5 | - | - | TGTGCCAGCAGTCCGTGGTCGGGCACAGATACGCAGTATTTT | CASSPWSGTDTQYF
TRBJ1-2 | TRBV2 | TRBD1 | many | TGTGCCAGCGGCTTAGGGGGACAGCAGTATGGCTACACCTTC | CASGLGGQQYGYTF
TRBJ2-5 | TRBV15 | TRBD2 | many | TGTGCCACCAGCAGAGGATGGACTAGCGGGCCTGAGGAGACCCAGTACTTC | CATSRGWTSGPEETQYF
TRBJ1-2 | TRBV5-6 | - | - | TGTGCCAGCAGCTTTACGGCAGGGGACTACACCTTC | CASSFTAGDYTF
TRBJ2-5 | TRBV5-1 | TRBD2 | - | TGCGCCAGCAGCTCAGGACCGGGGGGGGAGACCCAGTACTTC | CASSSGPGGETQYF
TRBJ1-6 | TRBV5-4 | - | - | TGCGCCAGCAGCTTGGCTCGTAATTCACCCCTCCACTTT | CASSLARNSPLHF
TRBJ1-1 | TRBV10-3 | TRBD1 | few | TGTGCCATCAATGACAGGGGCACTGAAGCTTTCTTT | CAINDRGTEAFF
TRBJ2-3 | TRBV7-8 | TRBD2 | - | TGTGCCAGCAGCCTGAAGATCCAGACTAGCGGGGGTACAGATACGCAGTATTTT | CASSLKIQTSGGTDTQYF
TRBJ1-5 | TRBV2 | - | few | TGTGCCAGCAGTGGGATGGGTTCGGGGGATCAGCCCCAGCATTTT | CASSGMGSGDQPQHF
TRBJ2-1 | TRBV10-3 | TRBD2 | few | TGTGCCATCAGTCGGACTAGCGGGGGGGAAAGTGAGCAGTTCTTC | CAISRTSGGESEQFF
TRBJ1-3 | TRBV6-5 | TRBD1 | - | TGTGCCAGCAGTCAGGGGACAGCCTCTGGAAACACCATATATTTT | CASSQGTASGNTIYF
TRBJ1-4 | TRBV28 | TRBD1 | many | TGTGCCAGCAGTTCCGCCGGGACAGGGGCGGAAAAACTGTTTTTT | CASSSAGTGAEKLFF